The present T cell receptor beta chain was sequenced within a study of blood T cell repertoires in COVID-19. Overall study: The origin of the acute and convalescent COVID-19 samples was the United States, Italy and Spain. PBMCs, B-cell-depleted T cells, or T cells were the source of the cDNA or gDNA that made up the material.

Original data processing: Amplification of reference gene primers provided the estimated nucleated cell counts. Clones were sequenced by immunoSEQ multiplex PCR, and TCRdb holds only the in-frame ones, with some missing. That table supplies the V and J calls and clone size; D and trimming were determined from the DNA. The table shows more than 200,000 clones, with about 81% occurring only once. The length of the CDR3 is 15 residues. Germline values: CDR1 SGHDT, CDR2 YYEEEE. V lost 3 bases, J lost 0 bases, and 9 bases lay in between. Seattle-derived patients entered the study during active infection and were followed longitudinally.

The sequenced material came from peripheral blood. The rearrangement joins TRBV5-6 to TRBJ2-2, with a tentative D call TRBD2 (6 bases). The TCR originated in an elderly woman with COVID-19, enrolled during active disease. The CDR3 DNA sequence: TGTGCCAGCAGCTCTCGACTAGCGAACACCGGGGAGCTGTTTTTT. Protein product: CASSSRLANTGELFF. The whole variable domain, filled in from reference TRBV5-6 and TRBJ2-2, reads DAGVTQSPTHLIKTRGQQVTLRCSPKSGHDTVSWYQQALGQGPQFIFQYYEEEERQRGNFPDRFSGHQFPNYSSELNVNALLLGDSALYLCASSSRLANTGELFFGEGSRLTVL.